This T cell receptor beta chain was sequenced for a study of blood T cell repertoires in COVID-19. Looking at the study overall: There were acute and convalescent COVID-19 samples, and they came from the United States, Italy and Spain. PBMCs, B-cell-depleted T cells, or T cells were the source of the cDNA or gDNA that made up the material.

Generated by immunoSEQ multiplex PCR, the TCRdb table keeps only in-frame clones and is missing some. This repertoire shows about 170,000 clones, approximately 84% found once; its top ten account for around 7.7%. The CDR3 runs 16 residues. V lost 5 bases, J lost 5 bases, and 18 bases lay in between. Germline V gene sequence: CDR1 MNHEY, CDR2 SVGEGT. What was sequenced was peripheral blood. The TCR was taken from a man aged 40-50 years who had recovered from COVID-19. The V call is TRBV6-2 or TRBV6-3, the J call TRBJ2-2, with a weak D call TRBD1 (7 bases). The CDR3 here is CASSHRRGQGTGELFF. CDR3 DNA: TGTGCCAGCAGTCACCGGAGGGGGCAGGGGACCGGGGAGCTGTTTTTT.